These 20 T cell receptor beta chains were sequenced from one sample in a study of blood T cells in healthy people across ages. The authors ran a second PCR of roughly 6 to 11 cycles using a sample-barcoded 5' primer and a J-beta primer mix. TCRdb re-called the 5' RACE reads through MiXCR, storing one row per CDR3 protein. This table holds 780,000 or so distinct CDR3 sequences, just under 25% found once. The same sample was also studied in work on T cells of mothers and their children.

Sample: blood. These receptors all come from a boy aged 5 to 17 in good health.

This clonotype was seen a handful of times. The chain couples TRBV27 to TRBJ2-3, with D unclear. The CDR3 length is 16 residues. The ends were cut back, 6 bases at V and 2 bases at J, with 18 bases in the middle. From germline, CDR1 is MNHEY and CDR2 SMNVEV (reference sequence). The CDR3 DNA reads TGTGCCAGCAGCCTCGGACCATTTCCTAACACAGATACGCAGTATTTT. It specifies CASSLGPFPNTDTQYF.

The chain recombines TRBV6-5 with TRBJ1-1; no clear D. Trimming cost V 2 bases and J 1 base, with 8 bases left between them. The CDR3 loop spans 14 amino acids. Per germline, CDR1 MNHEY and CDR2 SVGAGI. CDR3 sequence: CASSYRFKNTEAFF. As DNA, the CDR3 is TGTGCCAGCAGTTACCGGTTTAAGAACACTGAAGCTTTCTTT.

This clonotype was counted only a few times. The chain joins TRBV20-1 to TRBJ2-7, with D perhaps given as TRBD1 or TRBD2 (7 bases each). Germline V gene lookup returns CDR1 DFQATT and CDR2 SNEGSKA (reference sequence). This CDR3 has 12 amino acids. V was shortened by 4 bases and J by 6 bases, with 13 bases between the two germline ends. This chain's CDR3 is CSATGGVFEQYF. CDR3 sequence (DNA): TGCAGTGCTACAGGGGGGGTATTCGAGCAGTACTTC.

This sequence joins TRBV7-2 and TRBJ2-7, with D unclear. CDR1 SGHTA and CDR2 FQGNSA come from the germline V gene. CDR3 length: 11 amino acids. V was trimmed by 3 bases and J by 7 bases, leaving 7 bases between them. CDR3 coding DNA: TGTGCCAGCAGCTTGTCGCCGGAGCAGTACTTC. Translating it yields CASSLSPEQYF.

V gene TRBV24-1 combines with J gene TRBJ2-1, with 7 bases fitting TRBD1. Near its end, the DNA agrees better with TRBJ2-5, so the J call may be wrong. This CDR3 has 14 amino acids. Germline V lookup: CDR1 KGHDR, CDR2 SFDVKD. The CDR3 sequence: CATSDVQGPETQYF. In DNA, the CDR3 is TGTGCCACCAGTGATGTACAGGGGCCGGAGACCCAGTACTTC.

This clonotype was found a few times. This chain uses TRBV24-1 with TRBJ2-3, with 11 bases that match TRBD2. V shed 7 bases and J 4 bases; nucleotides not matched to a gene: 15. The CDR3 consists of 18 residues. The V gene's germline CDR1 is KGHDR and CDR2 SFDVKD. CDR3 in DNA: TGTGCCACCAGCTACGGGATGGGGACTAGCGGTCTTGCAGATACGCAGTATTTT. Translated: CATSYGMGTSGLADTQYF.

V gene TRBV7-9 combines with J gene TRBJ2-5, with D tentatively TRBD2 (5 bases). The CDR3 has 13 amino acids. Germline CDR1 reads SEHNR; CDR2 reads FQNEAQ (reference sequence). V lost 5 bases to trimming and J lost 5 bases, with 12 bases between them. CDR3 in DNA: TGTGCCAGCAGCACCTGGACTCGGGAGACCCAGTACTTC. It yields the protein CASSTWTRETQYF.

The rearrangement uses TRBV7-2 and TRBJ2-7; D perhaps matches TRBD2 (6 bases). This CDR3 contains 13 residues. Germline assignment: CDR1 SGHTA and CDR2 FQGNSA. V was cut by 7 bases and J by 13 bases, with 23 bases left in between. The CDR3 sequence is CASTEDPGLVKYF. In DNA form, the CDR3 reads TGTGCCAGCACCGAAGACCCGGGACTCGTCAAATACTTC.

This clonotype was picked up a small number of times. The chain joins TRBV2 to TRBJ1-5; 10 nucleotides agree with TRBD1. In germline, CDR1 is SNHLY, CDR2 FYNNEI. This CDR3 region has 15 residues. The V segment lost 8 bases and the J segment 2 bases; nucleotides outside the gene matches: 6. For the CDR3, the DNA is TGTGCCAGCTGGGCCGGGACAGGGGGCAATCAGCCCCAGCATTTT. This sequence encodes CASWAGTGGNQPQHF.

About this clonotype itself: This CDR3 fails to terminate in the conserved phenylalanine or tryptophan, so it likely reflects a read error. The chain employs TRBV7-9 and TRBJ2-5; the D is unclear. Matching the DNA end better, TRBJ2-1 makes the J call doubtful. CDR1 is SEHNR, CDR2 FQNEAQ, per germline (reference sequence). This CDR3 region has 11 residues. The CDR3 protein is CASSINNEQFL. The CDR3 DNA reads TGTGCCAGCAGCATTAACAATGAGCAGTTCCTC.

This clonotype appeared a few times. The CDR3 loop reads CSAPDRYSNQPQHF. DNA for the CDR3: TGCAGCGCCCCGGACAGATATAGCAATCAGCCCCAGCATTTT. The chain recombines TRBV29-1 with TRBJ1-5, with D perhaps TRBD1 (6 bases). Germline values: CDR1 SQVTM, CDR2 ANQGSEA. Trimming cost V 7 bases and J 0 bases, with 13 bases left between them. There are 14 residues in the CDR3.

This clonotype has just a few counts. J is TRBJ2-5 and V is TRBV29-1, with 7 positions matching TRBD1. Per the germline V gene, CDR1 is SQVTM and CDR2 is ANQGSEA. The V and J ends lost 3 bases and 1 base, in that order; junction bases with no gene match: 8. CDR3 length equals 15 residues. This CDR3 reads CSVDGVRGPQETQYF. The CDR3 DNA follows: TGCAGCGTTGACGGGGTGAGGGGGCCCCAAGAGACCCAGTACTTC.

This clonotype was picked up a small number of times. CDR3 nucleotides: TGTGCCAGCAGCCCGAGTCCAGGGGGCCCCTACGAGCAGTACTTC. Residues: CASSPSPGGPYEQYF. The gene calls are TRBV7-2 and TRBJ2-7, with 8 bases lining up with TRBD1. CDR3 length: 15 amino acids. In germline, CDR1 is SGHTA, CDR2 FQGNSA. V gave up 5 bases and J gave up 2 bases; unmatched junction bases: 8. The entire variable domain, with the rest obtained from reference TRBV7-2 and TRBJ2-7, is as follows: GAGVSQSPSNKVTEKGKDVELRCDPISGHTALYWYRQSLGQGLEFLIYFQGNSAPDKSGLPSDRFSAERTGGSVSTLTIQRTQQEDSAVYLCASSPSPGGPYEQYFGPGTRLTVT.

This clonotype was picked up a small number of times. This rearrangement joins TRBV5-1 to TRBJ2-5; 9 bases match TRBD2. The tail of the sequence fits TRBJ2-1 better, so the J call may be wrong. CDR3 length equals 15 residues. Per the germline V gene, CDR1 is SGHRS and CDR2 is YFSETQ. CDR3 nucleotide sequence: TGCGCCAGCAGCCCGCGAGGCGGGAGGGTGGATGAGCAGTTCTTC. It yields the protein CASSPRGGRVDEQFF.

This clonotype was detected only a few times. This rearrangement joins TRBV12-3 or TRBV12-4 to TRBJ2-5; tentatively, D is TRBD1 or TRBD2 (5 bases each). The V gene lost 8 bases and the J gene lost 5 bases, with 21 bases spanning the gap. CDR3 length: 15 residues. The CDR3 DNA sequence: TGTGCCAGCTCCCACAATTACAGGCCGGGGGAGACCCAGTACTTC. Protein sequence: CASSHNYRPGETQYF.

This clonotype turned up a few times. The genes are TRBV4-2 and TRBJ2-5, with 10 positions matching TRBD1. The CDR3 contains 18 residues. From germline, CDR1 is LGHNA and CDR2 YNFKEQ. V lost 3 bases to trimming and J lost 5 bases; unmatched junction nucleotides: 15. In DNA, the CDR3 is TGTGCCAGCAGCCAGGAAGGACCGGGACAGGGGTTTGGGGAGACCCAGTACTTC. It translates to CASSQEGPGQGFGETQYF.

The chain carries TRBV20-1 and TRBJ2-5; D gene unclear. Trimming removed 0 bases from V and 5 bases from J, with 7 bases in between. Germline CDR1 is DFQATT and CDR2 is SNEGSKA (reference sequence). The CDR3 is 12 amino acids. CDR3 sequence (DNA): TGCAGTGCTAGAGATCTGACGGAGACCCAGTACTTC. It encodes CSARDLTETQYF.

This clonotype was counted a few times. The rearrangement uses TRBV4-2 and TRBJ1-6; 9 bases agree with TRBD1. With 2 bases clipped from V and 10 bases from J, the junction kept 3 bases outside the gene matches. This CDR3 contains 14 residues. Looked up from germline, CDR1 is LGHNA and CDR2 is YNFKEQ. As DNA, the CDR3 is TGTGCCAGCAGCCAACGGGACAGGGACTCACCCCTCCACTTT. Translation gives CASSQRDRDSPLHF.

This clonotype was seen only a few times. The rearrangement uses TRBV11-2 and TRBJ2-7; D could derive from TRBD1 or TRBD2 (5 bases each). Trimming shortened V by 5 bases and J by 2 bases, and 19 bases separated the two germline ends. The CDR3 spans 16 residues. Germline V gives CDR1 SGHAT, CDR2 FQNNGV. CDR3 sequence reads: CASSNTPGRQTYEQYF. CDR3 bases: TGTGCCAGCAGCAACACCCCGGGACGGCAGACCTACGAGCAGTACTTC. The full variable domain, in which reference TRBV11-2 and TRBJ2-7 provide the parts outside the CDR3, is EAGVAQSPRYKIIEKRQSVAFWCNPISGHATLYWYQQILGQGPKLLIQFQNNGVVDDSQLPKDRFSAERLKGVDSTLKIQPAKLEDSAVYLCASSNTPGRQTYEQYFGPGTRLTVT.

This clonotype was seen a few times. V gene TRBV5-1 combines with J gene TRBJ2-1, with D perhaps being TRBD1 or TRBD2 (5 bases each). The end of the DNA aligns better with TRBJ2-5, so the J call may be wrong. CDR1 is SGHRS, CDR2 YFSETQ, per germline. The CDR3 contains 16 residues. The CDR3 here is CASSLGKGTPVETQYF. Written as DNA, the CDR3 is TGCGCCAGCAGCTTGGGAAAAGGGACGCCTGTCGAGACCCAGTACTTC.